The source of this T cell receptor beta chain is a study of shared clonotypes between healthy human individuals. Study-wide results and caveats: Sequencing of the sorted subsets was shown by rarefaction to be incomplete despite large depth.

DNA at around 190 ng, 25,000 to 30,000 T cell genomes, went into sorted-subset replicate PCRs. In the source study's methods: Junction-only sequences without quality scores came from ImmunoSEQ, so filtering differed. Assay used: immunoSEQ multiplex PCR; TCRdb lists only in-frame clones, some missing. The DNA was the basis for D and trimming; V, J and clone size are from that table. The data contain around 2,100,000 clones, about 95% of them singletons. Notes on this clone: Antigen: not known.

CD45RO-negative, CCR7-selected cells formed the naive CD8 fraction, which excluded terminally differentiated effector memory CD45RA+ cells. This receptor was obtained from a man in his late teens or twenties in good health. Material for sequencing was naive CD8+ T cells sorted from blood.

As DNA, the CDR3 is TGTGCCGGACTGACGGCTCCTAAAGGTACCCGTAATTCACCCCTCCACTTT. Its protein product is CAGLTAPKGTRNSPLHF. The chain carries TRBV25-1 and TRBJ1-6; D remains unclear. The CDR3 spans 17 residues. V lost 11 bases and J 6 bases, leaving 26 bases between the germline ends. Germline V gives CDR1 MGHDK, CDR2 SYGVNS.